Shown below are 30 T cell receptor beta chains from a single sample sequenced in a study of blood T cell repertoires in COVID-19. The method was immunoSEQ multiplex PCR; TCRdb's version includes in-frame clones alone and lacks a portion of them. The table includes more than 200,000 clones, roughly 87% detected once. Material for sequencing was PBMCs or T cells enriched from blood (not recorded which). These receptors were taken from a man between 25 and 39 years old in a cohort exposed to, infected with or recovered from COVID-19 (not recorded which).

The gene calls are TRBV6-1 and TRBJ2-1, with TRBD2 matching 7 bases. The CDR3 covers 16 residues. The J segment lost 6 bases and the V segment lost 3 bases, leaving 11 bases of the junction unmatched. Germline V gene sequence: CDR1 MNHNS, CDR2 SASEGT. CDR3 sequence reads: CASSEGVLAVGNEQFF. CDR3 DNA sequence: TGTGCCAGCAGTGAGGGAGTGCTAGCGGTGGGCAATGAGCAGTTCTTC.

J is TRBJ2-7 and V is TRBV21-1; TRBD2, the D gene given by the table, was not confirmed from the DNA. TRBV21-1 is a pseudogene segment. This CDR3 spans 16 amino acids. The CDR3 here is CASSNLRLAVSYEQYF. The DNA of the CDR3 is TGTGCCAGCAGCAATTTACGACTAGCGGTTTCCTACGAGCAGTACTTC.

The chain links TRBV5-1 to TRBJ2-1; maybe TRBD1 (6 bases). V shed 4 bases and J shed 2 bases, with 13 bases lying between them. Germline assignment: CDR1 SGHRS and CDR2 YFSETQ. CDR3 length equals 15 residues. CDR3 sequence reads: CASSRQVSTYNEQFF. DNA of the CDR3: TGCGCCAGCAGCCGACAGGTTTCAACCTACAATGAGCAGTTCTTC.

The V and J genes are TRBV7-8 and TRBJ2-1; 15 positions match TRBD2. Germline values: CDR1 SGHVS, CDR2 FQNEAQ. The ends lost 5 bases at V and 10 bases at J; junction bases unmatched: 6. There are 15 residues in the CDR3. As DNA, the CDR3 is TGTGCCAGCAGCGGACTAGCGGGAGGGCCATCGGAGCAGTTCTTC. It translates to CASSGLAGGPSEQFF.

This CDR3 is CASSQGEGARGTEAFF. The CDR3 DNA is TGTGCCAGCAGCCAAGGAGAGGGGGCCCGGGGCACTGAAGCTTTCTTT. The V gene is TRBV4-2, the J gene TRBJ1-1, with 7 bases matching TRBD1. Germline V lookup: CDR1 LGHNA, CDR2 YNFKEQ. V dropped 1 base and J dropped 4; count of bases not matched to a gene: 9. CDR3 length: 16 residues.

The genes are TRBV13 and TRBJ2-7; D unresolved. Germline V gene sequence: CDR1 PRHDT, CDR2 FYEKMQ (reference sequence). The CDR3 length is 11 residues. V lost 5 bases and J lost 3, with 5 bases in between. The CDR3 is CASSILYEQYF. The CDR3 coding sequence is TGTGCCAGCAGCATCCTCTACGAGCAGTACTTC.

The rearrangement links TRBV7-6 to TRBJ1-2; D is perhaps TRBD1 (5 bases). The V and J ends lost 6 bases and 4 bases respectively, with 27 bases between them. Germline V CDR1 and CDR2: SGHVS, FNYEAQ. There are 18 residues in the CDR3. The CDR3 region has the DNA TGTGCCAGCAGTCCGCTAAGGGTGCGGGGGAAATTTTTCTATGGCTACACCTTC. Protein product: CASSPLRVRGKFFYGYTF.

The gene calls are TRBV3-1 (or the pseudogene TRBV3-2) and TRBJ2-7; TRBD2 matches at 10 bases. CDR1 is LGHDT and CDR2 is YNNKEL in the germline V gene (reference sequence). The CDR3 length is 15 residues. The V segment lost 3 bases and the J segment 0 bases; nucleotides outside the gene matches: 2. CDR3 region: CASSQGLATSYEQYF. The CDR3, as DNA: TGTGCCAGCAGCCAGGGACTAGCGACCTCCTACGAGCAGTACTTC.

This chain joins TRBV19 and TRBJ1-2; TRBD1 agrees at 10 bases. The germline CDR1 and CDR2 sequences are LNHDA and SQIVND (reference sequence). Trimming took 1 base from V and 3 from J; bases not matched to a gene: 5. CDR3 length equals 16 residues. The CDR3 reads CASSIVGTGAHYGYTF. CDR3 DNA sequence: TGTGCCAGTAGTATAGTTGGGACAGGGGCCCACTATGGCTACACCTTC.

The V call is TRBV24-1, the J call TRBJ2-4; TRBD1 matches 8 bases. The germline V gene has CDR1 KGHDR and CDR2 SFDVKD. The V and J ends lost 5 bases and 3 bases, in that order; junction bases with no gene match: 5. The CDR3 sequence is 15 residues long. The CDR3 nucleotides read TGTGCCACCAGTGCCTCGACAGGGGACAAAAACATTCAGTACTTC. Translation gives CATSASTGDKNIQYF.

The rearrangement joins TRBV10-2 to TRBJ2-2, with D possibly being TRBD2 (5 bases). Trimming stripped 0 bases from V and 7 bases from J, with 12 bases between. Germline-derived CDR1 and CDR2 are WSHSY and SAAADI. The CDR3 sequence is 15 residues long. The CDR3 reads CASSESTGLGGELFF. CDR3 DNA: TGCGCCAGCAGTGAGTCGACCGGACTTGGCGGGGAGCTGTTTTTT.

The chain is built from TRBV6-2 or TRBV6-3 and TRBJ1-2; 8 bases agree with TRBD1. Trimming cost V 7 bases and J 1 base; bases outside gene matches: 11. Germline CDR1 is MNHEY and CDR2 is SVGEGT. This CDR3 contains 16 residues. As DNA, the CDR3 is TGTGCCAGCATCCCGGGCGGACAGGGCGATAACTATGGCTACACCTTC. Translation gives CASIPGGQGDNYGYTF.

The chain couples TRBV9 to TRBJ2-7; D might be TRBD2 (5 bases). In germline, CDR1 is SGDLS, CDR2 YYNGEE. The germline V and J ends were trimmed by 2 bases and 2 bases, with 11 bases remaining between them. The CDR3 has 14 amino acids. CDR3 sequence reads: CASSVADFPYEQYF. The CDR3 bases are TGTGCCAGCAGCGTTGCGGACTTCCCCTACGAGCAGTACTTC.

This clone was detected only once. V and J are TRBV27 and TRBJ2-1, with TRBD2 matching 13 bases. There are 16 residues in the CDR3. CDR1 and CDR2 (germline): MNHEY, SMNVEV (reference sequence). Trimming removed 5 bases from V and 4 bases from J; junction bases left unmatched: 5. CDR3 residues: CASSPGLAGVYNEQFF. Written as DNA, the CDR3 is TGTGCCAGCAGTCCTGGACTAGCGGGAGTGTACAATGAGCAGTTCTTC.

The CDR3 spells CASSQGTNSYNEQFF. In DNA, the CDR3 is TGTGCCAGCAGCCAAGGCACTAACTCCTACAATGAGCAGTTCTTC. The V and J genes are TRBV14 and TRBJ2-1; D uncertain. Germline V gene sequence: CDR1 SGHDN, CDR2 FVKESK. This CDR3 has 15 residues. The V and J ends lost 1 base and 0 bases respectively, with 7 bases between them.

The chain combines TRBV25-1 with TRBJ2-5, with 9 bases lining up with TRBD2. Germline-derived CDR1 and CDR2 are MGHDK and SYGVNS. The CDR3 covers 14 residues. V was pared by 6 bases and J by 7 bases, with 9 bases of the junction left unmatched. CDR3 nucleotides: TGTGCCAGCAGGACCGGGACTAGCTCTGGGACCCAGTACTTC. This gives the protein CASRTGTSSGTQYF.

This chain links TRBV23-1 with TRBJ2-7; D not certain. TRBV23-1 is classed as an ORF, of uncertain function. Trimming left V 7 bases short and J 2 bases short, with 18 bases between. This CDR3 region has 15 residues. The CDR3 here is CASIPDTTPAYEQYF. The CDR3 coding sequence is TGCGCCAGCATTCCAGACACAACCCCGGCCTACGAGCAGTACTTC.

The chain combines TRBV3-1 (or the pseudogene TRBV3-2) with TRBJ2-7; 10 positions match TRBD2. Germline V gives CDR1 LGHDT, CDR2 YNNKEL (reference sequence). J gave up 7 bases and V 2 bases, and 11 bases lay outside the gene matches. The CDR3 is made up of 16 amino acids. The CDR3 DNA follows: TGTGCCAGCAGCCAATTACCGGGACTAGCGAGTTGGGAGCAGTACTTC. This translates into CASSQLPGLASWEQYF.

The chain employs TRBV28 and TRBJ2-1, with TRBD2 matching over 10 bases. Germline-derived CDR1 and CDR2 are MDHEN and SYDVKM. Trimming cost V 2 bases and J 7 bases; bases outside gene matches: 5. The CDR3 is 15 amino acids. DNA for the CDR3: TGTGCCAGCAGTTTACCTAGCGGGAGATCAAATGAGCAGTTCTTC. Translated, it gives CASSLPSGRSNEQFF.

The chain employs TRBV27 and TRBJ2-7; D might be TRBD2 (5 bases). CDR3 length equals 15 residues. Between the trimmed V and J ends, which lost 3 bases and 3 bases, there was a span of 15 bases. The V gene's germline CDR1 is MNHEY and CDR2 SMNVEV (reference sequence). In DNA form, the CDR3 reads TGTGCCAGCAGTTTCAGCTCGGGGAGCTTCTACGAGCAGTACTTC. Translated, it gives CASSFSSGSFYEQYF.

The rearrangement uses TRBV11-3 and TRBJ1-5; maybe TRBD1 (6 bases). Germline V gene lookup returns CDR1 SGHNT and CDR2 YENEEA. The ends were cut back, 7 bases at V and 0 bases at J, with 22 bases in the middle. The CDR3 runs to 18 residues. CDR3 region: CASKYRTDFYYSNQPQHF. DNA of the CDR3: TGTGCCAGCAAATACCGGACAGATTTTTACTATAGCAATCAGCCCCAGCATTTT.

This clone showed up just once. This chain connects TRBV6-5 to TRBJ2-1, with D possibly TRBD1 on 6 matching bases. V lost 2 bases and J lost 8, with 10 bases in between. From germline, CDR1 is MNHEY and CDR2 SVGAGI. The CDR3 spans 13 residues. The CDR3 region has the DNA TGTGCCAGCAGTTACGGGACACGGGATGAGCAGTTCTTC. This codes for CASSYGTRDEQFF.

V gene TRBV14 combines with J gene TRBJ2-7, with TRBD1 identical over 11 bases. The junction had 5 bases not matched to a gene; V was cut back by 4 bases and J by 3 bases. The CDR3 consists of 15 residues. Germline V gene data show CDR1 as SGHDN and CDR2 as FVKESK. The CDR3 bases are TGTGCCAGCAGCCCAACCGGGACAGGGGGCTACGAGCAGTACTTC. It translates to CASSPTGTGGYEQYF.

The chain links TRBV11-2 to TRBJ2-3, with 11 nucleotides matching TRBD2. Germline lookup yields CDR1 SGHAT and CDR2 FQNNGV. The CDR3 has 16 residues. With V trimmed by 5 bases and J by 2 bases, 6 bases remained unmatched. For the CDR3, the DNA is TGTGCCAGCAGCCCAAGACTAGCGGGGCCCACAGATACGCAGTATTTT. It codes for CASSPRLAGPTDTQYF.

CDR3 region: CASSLTGTGNTEAFF. The DNA for the CDR3 is TGCGCCAGCAGCTTGACCGGGACAGGGAACACTGAAGCTTTCTTT. J is TRBJ1-1 and V is TRBV5-1, with 8 bases that match TRBD1. This CDR3 comprises 15 residues. Germline V lookup: CDR1 SGHRS, CDR2 YFSETQ. Trimming removed 1 base from V and 1 base from J; junction bases left unmatched: 3.

The gene calls are TRBV5-5 and TRBJ2-7; D may be TRBD2 (5 bases). This CDR3 has 14 amino acids. Germline assignment: CDR1 SGHKS and CDR2 YYEKEE (reference sequence). Trimming left V 0 bases short and J 3 bases short, with 10 bases between. The CDR3 sequence: CASSLVTSGYEQYF. For the CDR3, the DNA is TGTGCCAGCAGCTTGGTTACAAGCGGCTACGAGCAGTACTTC. The variable domain in full, completed from reference TRBV5-5 and TRBJ2-7, reads DAGVTQSPTHLIKTRGQQVTLRCSPISGHKSVSWYQQVLGQGPQFIFQYYEKEERGRGNFPDRFSARQFPNYSSELNVNALLLGDSALYLCASSLVTSGYEQYFGPGTRLTVT.

The rearrangement links TRBV19 to TRBJ1-1, with TRBD1 matching 9 bases. The CDR3 covers 14 residues. V lost 5 bases to trimming and J lost 3 bases; unmatched junction nucleotides: 4. Germline V lookup: CDR1 LNHDA, CDR2 SQIVND (reference sequence). The CDR3 here is CASSHRGPYTEAFF. The CDR3, as DNA: TGTGCCAGTAGTCACAGGGGGCCCTACACTGAAGCTTTCTTT. Together with reference TRBV19 and TRBJ1-1, the CDR3 gives the full variable domain: DGGITQSPKYLFRKEGQNVTLSCEQNLNHDAMYWYRQDPGQGLRLIYYSQIVNDFQKGDIAEGYSVSREKKESFPLTVTSAQKNPTAFYLCASSHRGPYTEAFFGQGTRLTVV.

The rearrangement uses TRBV5-1 and TRBJ2-1; the match to TRBD1 covers 8 bases. The CDR3 contains 14 residues. Germline CDR1 SGHRS, CDR2 YFSETQ. Trimming took 0 bases from V and 9 from J; bases not matched to a gene: 5. The CDR3 spells CASSLASGGSEQFF. CDR3 DNA: TGCGCCAGCAGCTTGGCATCAGGGGGCAGTGAGCAGTTCTTC.

This rearrangement joins TRBV7-2 to TRBJ1-3, with D possibly TRBD1 on 5 matching bases. V was cut by 5 bases and J by 4 bases, with 12 bases left in between. Germline V gives CDR1 SGHTA, CDR2 FQGNSA. CDR3 length equals 14 residues. The CDR3 coding sequence is TGTGCCAGCAGCCTAACAGGACCAGGAAACACCATATATTTT. This codes for CASSLTGPGNTIYF.

V and J are TRBV28 and TRBJ2-2; D not certain. With 4 bases removed from V and 5 bases from J, the gap between germline ends came to 11 bases. CDR3 length: 14 amino acids. The germline V gene encodes CDR1 MDHEN and CDR2 SYDVKM. The CDR3 coding sequence is TGTGCCAGCAGTTATAGTGTGCGAACCGGGGAGCTGTTTTTT. This sequence encodes CASSYSVRTGELFF.